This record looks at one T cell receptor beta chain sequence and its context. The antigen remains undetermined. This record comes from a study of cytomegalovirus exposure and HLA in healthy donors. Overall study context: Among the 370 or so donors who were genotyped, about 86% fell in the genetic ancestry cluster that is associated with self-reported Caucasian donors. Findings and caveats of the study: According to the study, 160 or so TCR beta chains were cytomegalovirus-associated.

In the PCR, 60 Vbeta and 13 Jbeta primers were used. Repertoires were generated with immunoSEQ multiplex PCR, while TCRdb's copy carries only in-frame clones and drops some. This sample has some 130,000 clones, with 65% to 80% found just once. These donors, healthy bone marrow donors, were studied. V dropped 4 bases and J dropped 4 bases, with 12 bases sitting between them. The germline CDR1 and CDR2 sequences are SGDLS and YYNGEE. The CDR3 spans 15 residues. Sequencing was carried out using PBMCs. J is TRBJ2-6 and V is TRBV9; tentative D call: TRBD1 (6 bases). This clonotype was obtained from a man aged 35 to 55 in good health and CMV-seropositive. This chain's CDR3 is CASSLQGTGANVLTF. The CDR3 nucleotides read TGTGCCAGCAGCCTTCAGGGGACGGGGGCCAACGTCCTGACTTTC.